The 19 T cell receptor beta chains below all came from one sample that was sequenced in a study of T cells in localized non-small cell lung cancer. Generated by immunoSEQ multiplex PCR, the TCRdb table keeps only in-frame clones and is missing some. The table lists around 100,000 clones, about 91% of them singletons, with approximately 15% in the top ten. The sequenced sample was peripheral blood, obtained before any cancer treatment. These receptor sequences come from a man aged 40 to 70 with stage I squamous cell lung carcinoma.

This chain joins TRBV7-2 and TRBJ2-1; no definite D call. The germline V and J ends were trimmed by 5 bases and 10 bases, with 15 bases remaining between them. Germline CDR1 and CDR2: SGHTA and FQGNSA. The CDR3 extends over 13 amino acids. CDR3 in amino acids: CASSPGTPREQFF. In DNA, the CDR3 is TGTGCCAGCAGCCCCGGAACCCCAAGGGAGCAGTTCTTC.

This clone was detected once. The J gene is TRBJ2-5, the V gene TRBV19; 10 bases line up with TRBD2. The CDR3 is 15 amino acids. The trim removed 2 bases at V and 0 bases at J, leaving 0 bases unmatched. Germline loops: CDR1 LNHDA, CDR2 SQIVND (reference sequence). As DNA, the CDR3 is TGTGCCAGTAGTATACTAGCGGGGGACCAAGAGACCCAGTACTTC. Translating gives CASSILAGDQETQYF.

J is TRBJ2-3 and V is TRBV5-1, with D possibly TRBD2 on 5 matching bases. The V end lost 7 bases, the J end lost 4 bases, and 13 bases lay between the germline ends. From germline, CDR1 is SGHRS and CDR2 YFSETQ. The CDR3 consists of 13 residues. CDR3 in amino acids: CASAADGADTQYF. DNA of the CDR3: TGCGCCAGCGCAGCGGACGGCGCAGATACGCAGTATTTT.

This clone was observed a single time. The CDR3: CASHRDRGTNTEAFF. In nucleotides, the CDR3 is TGCGCCAGTCACCGGGACAGGGGGACGAACACTGAAGCTTTCTTT. The chain uses TRBV5-1 and TRBJ1-1; 11 bases match TRBD1. Germline CDR1 SGHRS, CDR2 YFSETQ. The CDR3 loop spans 15 amino acids. With 8 bases clipped from V and 1 base from J, the junction kept 7 bases outside the gene matches.

The CDR3 is CAWTLGQGDTDTQYF. The CDR3 DNA reads TGTGCCTGGACTCTCGGACAGGGAGACACAGATACGCAGTATTTT. The genes are TRBV30 and TRBJ2-3, with 8 nucleotides matching TRBD1. Trimming removed 4 bases from V and 2 bases from J; junction bases left unmatched: 8. Per the germline V gene, CDR1 is GTSNPN and CDR2 is SVGIG (reference sequence). This CDR3 contains 15 residues.

This clone was found a few times. This sample includes further DNA sequences coding for the same CDR3. The J gene is TRBJ1-1, the V gene TRBV7-2; D is ambiguous. Trimming took off 2 bases at V and 0 bases at J, with 4 bases between the two ends. Germline loops: CDR1 SGHTA, CDR2 FQGNSA. This CDR3 is built from 13 residues. In DNA form, the CDR3 reads TGTGCCAGCAGCTTAAGGATGAACACTGAAGCTTTCTTT. As protein: CASSLRMNTEAFF.

In nucleotides, the CDR3 is TGCAGCGTATCCAGGACAGGGAAAAACTATGGCTACACCTTC. Its translation is CSVSRTGKNYGYTF. The chain recombines TRBV29-1 with TRBJ1-2; TRBD1 aligns across 8 bases. CDR1 and CDR2 (germline): SQVTM, ANQGSEA. This CDR3 has 14 residues. V trimming: 6 bases; J trimming: 2 bases; junction bases outside the gene matches: 8.

This clone was detected a few times. The rearrangement joins TRBV18 to TRBJ2-7; a possible D gene is TRBD1 (5 bases). V was trimmed by 0 bases and J by 0 bases, leaving 12 bases between them. The CDR3 runs 16 residues. CDR1 and CDR2 from the germline V gene are KGHSH and LQKENI. Written as DNA, the CDR3 is TGTGCCAGCTCACCACCAGGGGTTACGGCCTCCTACGAGCAGTACTTC. The encoded protein is CASSPPGVTASYEQYF.

CDR3 DNA sequence: TGTGCCAGCAGCCCCCAAACGTCAGGGCGGAATGAGCAGTTCTTC. Protein sequence: CASSPQTSGRNEQFF. The chain is built from TRBV7-9 and TRBJ2-1; possible D gene TRBD1, 5 bases. This CDR3 is built from 15 residues. From germline, CDR1 is SEHNR and CDR2 FQNEAQ (reference sequence). Trimming removed 5 bases at V and 7 bases at J, with 18 bases between.

This chain links TRBV4-2 with TRBJ1-2; tentative D call: TRBD1 (6 bases). Trimming left V 2 bases short and J 5 bases short, with 15 bases between. The germline V gene encodes CDR1 LGHNA and CDR2 YNFKEQ. The CDR3 runs 15 residues. This chain's CDR3 is CASSQNPTGLYGYTF. The CDR3 coding sequence is TGTGCCAGCAGCCAAAATCCCACAGGGTTGTATGGCTACACCTTC.

The chain couples TRBV6-1 to TRBJ1-5; TRBD1 agrees at 7 bases. Per germline, CDR1 MNHNS and CDR2 SASEGT. The CDR3 runs to 16 residues. J lost 3 bases, V lost 3 bases, and 8 bases had no gene match. CDR3 DNA sequence: TGTGCCAGCAGTGATGCGGGACAGATTAACAATCAGCCCCAGCATTTT. Residues: CASSDAGQINNQPQHF.

Remarks on this clone: This same CDR3 is encoded by further DNA sequences in the sample. The V call is TRBV7-9, the J call TRBJ1-1, with no clear D. V shed 1 base and J shed 1 base, with 4 bases lying between them. The CDR3 covers 13 residues. The germline V gene has CDR1 SEHNR and CDR2 FQNEAQ (reference sequence). The chain's CDR3 is CASSLEENTEAFF. The CDR3 DNA is TGTGCCAGCAGCTTAGAGGAGAACACTGAAGCTTTCTTT.

This clone appeared once. The genes are TRBV5-4 and TRBJ1-2; D is unresolved. Deletions cut 6 bases from V and 7 bases from J, with 16 bases between. The CDR3 sequence is 13 residues long. CDR1 SGHNT and CDR2 YYREEE come from the germline V gene (reference sequence). DNA for the CDR3: TGTGCCAGCACCGCTTCGGGTCGTGGTGGCTACACCTTC. This translates into CASTASGRGGYTF.

V gene TRBV6-5 combines with J gene TRBJ1-2; unclear D gene. The V and J ends lost 5 bases and 3 bases respectively, with 16 bases between them. From germline, CDR1 is MNHEY and CDR2 SVGAGI. The CDR3 consists of 15 residues. CDR3 in amino acids: CASSLREESYYGYTF. CDR3 nucleotides: TGTGCCAGCAGTCTTAGGGAGGAGTCCTACTATGGCTACACCTTC.

The genes are TRBV6-5 and TRBJ2-7, with D possibly matching TRBD1 (5 bases). CDR1 and CDR2 from the germline V gene are MNHEY and SVGAGI. V was cut by 7 bases and J by 2 bases, with 6 bases left in between. The CDR3 has 11 amino acids. The CDR3 DNA reads as TGTGCCAGCATAGGGGCCTACGAGCAGTACTTC. Its translation is CASIGAYEQYF.

The chain is built from TRBV15 and TRBJ2-7, with 9 bases that match TRBD1. CDR3 length: 18 amino acids. Germline CDR1 LNHNV, CDR2 YYDKDF (reference sequence). J gave up 3 bases and V 0 bases, and 12 bases lay outside the gene matches. CDR3 DNA: TGTGCCACCAGCAGAGAGACAGGGGGACCTTACCGTGTCTACGAGCAGTACTTC. Translated, it gives CATSRETGGPYRVYEQYF.

The rearrangement links TRBV29-1 to TRBJ1-1; D might be TRBD1 (6 bases). Trimming took 7 bases from V and 2 from J, leaving 11 bases between them. The germline CDR1 and CDR2 sequences are SQVTM and ANQGSEA. CDR3 size: 12 residues. Here the CDR3 DNA reads TGCAGCGGTATACAGGGAAACACTGAAGCTTTCTTT. As protein: CSGIQGNTEAFF.

This CDR3 is CASSLGRNYEQYF. The CDR3 nucleotides read TGTGCCAGCAGCTTGGGCCGGAACTACGAGCAGTACTTC. The gene calls are TRBV5-6 and TRBJ2-7; D gene unclear. CDR3 length equals 13 residues. Germline V gene lookup returns CDR1 SGHDT and CDR2 YYEEEE. Trimming left V 0 bases short and J 3 bases short, with 7 bases between. Full variable domain (outside the CDR3, taken from reference TRBV5-6 and TRBJ2-7): DAGVTQSPTHLIKTRGQQVTLRCSPKSGHDTVSWYQQALGQGPQFIFQYYEEEERQRGNFPDRFSGHQFPNYSSELNVNALLLGDSALYLCASSLGRNYEQYFGPGTRLTVT.

This clone was counted a single time. The chain couples TRBV7-9 to TRBJ1-1, with TRBD1 as a possible D gene (6 bases). Germline-derived CDR1 and CDR2 are SEHNR and FQNEAQ (reference sequence). The CDR3 runs 13 residues. Trimming left V 7 bases short and J 5 bases short, with 14 bases between. The DNA for the CDR3 is TGTGCCAGCACCCTGGAGGGGGGGACTGAAGCTTTCTTT. It specifies CASTLEGGTEAFF.